The entry that follows covers one TCR beta chain sequence. Its matching antigen is unknown. The treatment is: around 19 received Ad26.COV2.S at low or high dose, single or two shots; roughly five received placebo; per-sample allocation not given. Specimen acquisition occurred on day 63 following the initial vaccine or placebo injection. This CDR3 has 15 residues. The ends lost 3 bases at V and 8 bases at J; junction bases unmatched: 9. Per the germline V gene, CDR1 is LGHDT and CDR2 is YNNKEL (reference sequence). The data originate from a study of Ad26.COV2.S vaccination and SARS-CoV-2 variants. Study-wide context: Administration of Ad26.COV2.S was intramuscular, either once or twice 56 days apart. Broader study findings: Placebo and vaccine recipients had non-spike TCR breadth that was similar. CD8+ and CD4+ T cells specific for spike reportedly responded with substantial breadth after vaccination.

Only in-frame clones appear in the TCRdb table, and some are missing; sequencing was by immunoSEQ multiplex PCR. The data hold fewer than 400,000 clones, with 70% to 90% observed a single time. The chain joins TRBV3-1 (or the pseudogene TRBV3-2) to TRBJ1-2, with 10 bases lining up with TRBD1. This receptor was obtained from a person between 18 and 59 years old who received the Ad26.COV2.S COVID-19 vaccine or a placebo. The sample was peripheral blood, taken in a trial of Ad26.COV2.S vaccine versus placebo. CDR3 loop: CASSQPGQGKGGYTF. CDR3 bases: TGTGCCAGCAGCCAGCCGGGACAGGGGAAGGGCGGCTACACCTTC.